Below, 31 T cell receptor beta chains from the same sample are listed, as sequenced in a study of early T cells in non-severe SARS-CoV-2 infection. MiXCR, applied by TCRdb to the 5' RACE reads, yields one record per CDR3 protein. Of about 73,000 distinct CDR3 sequences listed, around 13% are singletons. The sequenced material came from whole blood. These receptor sequences come from an adult who was a healthcare worker with PCR-confirmed SARS-CoV-2 infection or an uninfected control (not recorded which).

The CDR3 is CASSTRQATNTEAFF. The CDR3 DNA sequence: TGTGCCAGCAGCACCCGACAGGCAACGAACACTGAAGCTTTCTTT. The chain recombines TRBV7-2 with TRBJ1-1; tentatively, D is TRBD1 (6 bases). Trimming stripped 5 bases from V and 1 base from J, with 14 bases between. CDR1 is SGHTA, CDR2 FQGNSA, per germline. The CDR3 covers 15 residues.

CDR3 DNA: TGTGCCTGGAGTGCCTTGGGGTTGAATGAAAAACTGTTTTTT. It specifies CAWSALGLNEKLFF. This sequence joins TRBV30 and TRBJ1-4; D is unclear. Germline CDR1 is GTSNPN and CDR2 is SVGIG (reference sequence). CDR3 size: 14 residues. V lost 1 base, J lost 5 bases, and 11 bases lay in between.

CDR3 sequence reads: CSARPRQGENYGYTF. CDR3 bases: TGCAGTGCAAGACCCAGACAGGGGGAGAACTATGGCTACACCTTC. The chain carries TRBV20-1 and TRBJ1-2, with 9 bases lining up with TRBD1. Germline CDR1 and CDR2: DFQATT and SNEGSKA (reference sequence). This CDR3 has 15 residues. The ends lost 6 bases at V and 2 bases at J; junction bases unmatched: 10.

There are a few counts of this clonotype. V gene TRBV5-1 combines with J gene TRBJ2-7, with 7 bases lining up with TRBD2. Germline-derived CDR1 and CDR2 are SGHRS and YFSETQ. The CDR3 has 14 residues. J lost 3 bases, V lost 1 base, and 4 bases had no gene match. This CDR3 is CASSLSGRDYEQYF. The CDR3 nucleotides are TGCGCCAGCAGCTTGTCGGGGAGGGACTACGAGCAGTACTTC.

V is TRBV29-1 and J is TRBJ1-1; D uncertain. Germline loops: CDR1 SQVTM, CDR2 ANQGSEA. CDR3 size: 11 residues. The CDR3 spells CRREANTEAFF. CDR3 bases: TGCCGGAGGGAAGCGAACACTGAAGCTTTCTTT.

This clonotype was seen ten or more times. The chain carries TRBV11-2 and TRBJ1-6, with unresolved D. In germline, CDR1 is SGHAT, CDR2 FQNNGV. The CDR3 has 12 amino acids. Trimming removed 6 bases from V and 6 bases from J, with 6 bases in between. The CDR3 is CASSQSNSPLHF. For the CDR3, the DNA is TGTGCCAGCAGTCAGAGTAATTCACCCCTCCACTTT.

V is TRBV7-8 and J is TRBJ1-2, with TRBD1 matching over 10 bases. Per germline, CDR1 SGHVS and CDR2 FQNEAQ. V dropped 4 bases and J dropped 3; count of bases not matched to a gene: 5. The length of the CDR3 is 15 residues. Here the CDR3 reads CASSSGGTGDYGYTF. The CDR3 nucleotides read TGTGCCAGCAGCTCCGGAGGGACAGGGGACTATGGCTACACCTTC.

This clonotype was detected a few times. The chain couples TRBV6-1 to TRBJ2-2; either TRBD1 or TRBD2 may supply D (6 bases each). The CDR3 is 13 amino acids. CDR1 and CDR2 (germline): MNHNS, SASEGT. Between the trimmed V and J ends, which lost 7 bases and 6 bases, there was a span of 12 bases. CDR3 region: CASTSRGPGELFF. The CDR3 nucleotides read TGTGCCAGCACCAGTCGGGGGCCCGGGGAGCTGTTTTTT.

The sample holds a few counts of this clonotype. The CDR3 bases are TGTGCCAGCAGTTCCCGGGGGGGCGGGACCCAGTACTTC. This sequence encodes CASSSRGGGTQYF. The chain recombines TRBV27 with TRBJ2-5; 8 bases agree with TRBD2. The CDR3 consists of 13 residues. Germline values: CDR1 MNHEY, CDR2 SMNVEV (reference sequence). Losses at the gene ends were 4 bases for V and 7 bases for J; bases not matched to a gene: 5.

This sequence joins TRBV18 and TRBJ1-2; weak D call: TRBD1 (5 bases). The CDR3 is 14 amino acids. The V end was cut by 3 bases, the J end by 2 bases, with 10 bases between. Germline-derived CDR1 and CDR2 are KGHSH and LQKENI. CDR3 in amino acids: CASSPGRANYGYTF. As DNA, the CDR3 is TGTGCCAGCTCACCGGGCAGGGCAAACTATGGCTACACCTTC. Complete variable domain (other parts from reference TRBV18 and TRBJ1-2): NAGVMQNPRHLVRRRGQEARLRCSPMKGHSHVYWYRQLPEEGLKFMVYLQKENIIDESGMPKERFSAEFPKEGPSILRIQQVVRGDSAAYFCASSPGRANYGYTFGSGTRLTVV.

Only a few counts were recorded for this clonotype. The rearrangement joins TRBV5-1 to TRBJ2-7; a weak D match, TRBD2 (6 bases). The CDR3 has 15 residues. Between the trimmed V and J ends, which lost 4 bases and 7 bases, there was a span of 21 bases. CDR1 and CDR2 (germline): SGHRS, YFSETQ. The CDR3 loop is CASSHGAGYAGEQYF. DNA of the CDR3: TGCGCCAGCAGCCATGGGGCGGGGTACGCGGGGGAGCAGTACTTC.

This clonotype turned up a few times. This chain uses TRBV5-1 with TRBJ2-7; 10 positions match TRBD2. Per germline, CDR1 SGHRS and CDR2 YFSETQ. Trimming cost V 0 bases and J 3 bases; bases outside gene matches: 9. The CDR3 has 17 amino acids. The CDR3 region is CASSLAGLAGANYEQYF. The CDR3 DNA reads TGCGCCAGCAGCTTGGCCGGGCTAGCGGGGGCCAACTACGAGCAGTACTTC.

This clonotype was found many times. The chain carries TRBV6-2 or TRBV6-3 and TRBJ2-1; no clear D. Trimming stripped 6 bases from V and 3 bases from J, with 15 bases between. CDR1 and CDR2 from the germline V gene are MNHEY and SVGEGT. The length of the CDR3 is 15 residues. The CDR3, as DNA: TGTGCCAGCAGAAACACAGAATCCCTCTACAATGAGCAGTTCTTC. It codes for CASRNTESLYNEQFF.

This clonotype showed up just a few times. The CDR3 nucleotides read TGTGCCAGCAGCTTAGACAGGGGAGGATATACGCAGTATTTT. Amino acid sequence: CASSLDRGGYTQYF. V is TRBV7-9 and J is TRBJ2-3; TRBD1 is a possible D gene (7 bases). Germline V gene lookup returns CDR1 SEHNR and CDR2 FQNEAQ (reference sequence). The CDR3 loop spans 14 amino acids. Trimming removed 1 base from V and 7 bases from J, with 12 bases in between.

This clonotype was counted between two and nine times. This rearrangement joins TRBV29-1 to TRBJ2-3; TRBD2 agrees at 10 bases. Trimming cost V 6 bases and J 6 bases; bases outside gene matches: 9. The CDR3 totals 14 residues. Germline CDR1 is SQVTM and CDR2 is ANQGSEA. The DNA of the CDR3 is TGCAGCGTACCATTAGCGGGGGGCCGGGATACGCAGTATTTT. Amino acid sequence: CSVPLAGGRDTQYF.

The gene calls are TRBV29-1 and TRBJ2-2; 7 positions agree with TRBD2. J lost 2 bases, V lost 5 bases, and 5 bases had no gene match. The CDR3 consists of 14 residues. CDR1 is SQVTM and CDR2 is ANQGSEA in the germline V gene. This CDR3 is CSVREVTNTGELFF. Written as DNA, the CDR3 is TGCAGCGTTCGGGAGGTTACTAACACCGGGGAGCTGTTTTTT.

The V and J genes are TRBV10-3 and TRBJ1-6; 8 bases fit TRBD1. Germline V gene lookup returns CDR1 ENHRY and CDR2 SYGVKD. The CDR3 is 14 amino acids. V was pared by 11 bases and J by 9 bases, with 12 bases of the junction left unmatched. CDR3 DNA sequence: TGTGCCTCCAAGGACAGGGCAGTAAGTTCACCCCTCCACTTT. Protein sequence: CASKDRAVSSPLHF.

V gene TRBV19 combines with J gene TRBJ1-2; unclear D gene. The ends were cut back, 4 bases at V and 8 bases at J, with 17 bases in the middle. The germline V gene has CDR1 LNHDA and CDR2 SQIVND (reference sequence). The CDR3 is 14 residues long. CDR3 residues: CASSTGGLPGGYTF. The DNA of the CDR3 is TGTGCCAGTAGTACGGGAGGGCTTCCAGGCGGCTACACCTTC.

V is TRBV6-1 and J is TRBJ2-1, with unresolved D. CDR1 MNHNS and CDR2 SASEGT come from the germline V gene. V lost 4 bases and J lost 3, with 19 bases in between. This CDR3 comprises 17 residues. CDR3 sequence: CASSGARRTQRYNEQFF. The CDR3, as DNA: TGTGCCAGCAGTGGAGCCCGGAGAACCCAACGCTACAATGAGCAGTTCTTC.

This clonotype was recorded at least ten times. The chain combines TRBV7-9 with TRBJ2-3; possibly TRBD2 for D (6 bases). This CDR3 is 14 amino acids long. Germline values: CDR1 SEHNR, CDR2 FQNEAQ (reference sequence). The ends were cut back, 7 bases at V and 7 bases at J, with 18 bases in the middle. CDR3 DNA: TGTGCCAGCAATAGGGCTAGCGAACGAAATACGCAGTATTTT. This encodes CASNRASERNTQYF.

The chain employs TRBV29-1 and TRBJ1-1; TRBD1 might be the D (6 bases). In germline, CDR1 is SQVTM, CDR2 ANQGSEA. The CDR3 sequence is 13 residues long. The V and J ends lost 4 bases and 3 bases respectively, with 12 bases between them. CDR3 in DNA: TGCAGCGTTGCGGCTACAGGGTACACTGAAGCTTTCTTT. Its protein product is CSVAATGYTEAFF.

This clonotype was seen only a few times. The rearrangement joins TRBV5-1 to TRBJ1-1, with D unclear. The CDR3 runs to 14 residues. Per the germline V gene, CDR1 is SGHRS and CDR2 is YFSETQ. V was cut by 2 bases and J by 4 bases, with 12 bases left in between. CDR3 bases: TGCGCCAGCAGCTTATTCTCCGAGGGCACTGAAGCTTTCTTT. Amino acid sequence: CASSLFSEGTEAFF. Full variable domain (remainder filled in from reference TRBV5-1 and TRBJ1-1): KAGVTQTPRYLIKTRGQQVTLSCSPISGHRSVSWYQQTPGQGLQFLFEYFSETQRNKGNFPGRFSGRQFSNSRSEMNVSTLELGDSALYLCASSLFSEGTEAFFGQGTRLTVV.

The sample holds many counts of this clonotype. The chain links TRBV6-6 to TRBJ2-7; 9 bases are a match to TRBD1. CDR3 length: 14 residues. V lost 6 bases to trimming and J lost 0 bases; unmatched junction nucleotides: 3. Germline V CDR1 and CDR2: MNHNY, SVGAGI (reference sequence). In DNA form, the CDR3 reads TGTGCCAGCAGGGGGACAGGGAGCTCCTACGAGCAGTACTTC. It codes for CASRGTGSSYEQYF.

This chain uses TRBV29-1 with TRBJ1-2, with TRBD1 as a possible D gene (5 bases). Germline V CDR1 and CDR2: SQVTM, ANQGSEA. CDR3 length: 13 residues. V lost 2 bases, J lost 0 bases, and 7 bases lay in between. CDR3 protein: CSVEQGSNYGYTF. The CDR3 region has the DNA TGCAGCGTTGAACAGGGATCTAACTATGGCTACACCTTC.

This clonotype has a count of ten or more. This chain joins TRBV7-8 and TRBJ1-5; no clear D. V was clipped by 5 bases and J by 4 bases, with 9 bases between them. Looked up from germline, CDR1 is SGHVS and CDR2 is FQNEAQ. This CDR3 has 13 residues. The CDR3 sequence is CASSDTMNQPQHF. CDR3 nucleotide sequence: TGTGCCAGCAGCGATACGATGAATCAGCCCCAGCATTTT.

This clonotype was seen only a few times. The chain uses TRBV6-1 and TRBJ2-7, with D possibly being TRBD1 (5 bases). V dropped 5 bases and J dropped 3 bases, with 14 bases sitting between them. Germline CDR1 reads MNHNS; CDR2 reads SASEGT. The CDR3 covers 14 residues. The CDR3 DNA reads as TGTGCCAGCAGTCTAGGAGACAGTAGCTACGAGCAGTACTTC. This gives the protein CASSLGDSSYEQYF.

This rearrangement joins TRBV5-1 to TRBJ2-4, with no clear D. The CDR3 length is 13 residues. With 4 bases removed from V and 3 bases from J, the gap between germline ends came to 8 bases. Germline V gene sequence: CDR1 SGHRS, CDR2 YFSETQ. The CDR3 protein is CASSGTVKNIQYF. CDR3 sequence (DNA): TGCGCCAGCAGCGGCACGGTCAAAAACATTCAGTACTTC.

This chain links TRBV7-9 with TRBJ2-1; D is undetermined. The CDR3 loop spans 16 amino acids. Deletions cut 1 base from V and 5 bases from J, with 15 bases between. Germline loops: CDR1 SEHNR, CDR2 FQNEAQ (reference sequence). The CDR3 nucleotides read TGTGCCAGCAGCTTAGGGGTGGCCACCTTAGACAATGAGCAGTTCTTC. Amino acid sequence: CASSLGVATLDNEQFF.

This clonotype was detected many times. The chain carries TRBV4-2 and TRBJ2-5; either TRBD1 or TRBD2 may supply D (6 bases each). Germline values: CDR1 LGHNA, CDR2 YNFKEQ. The CDR3 is 15 amino acids. Trimming shortened V by 3 bases and J by 4 bases, and 15 bases separated the two germline ends. CDR3 bases: TGTGCCAGCAGCCAGGCCCCGGGGGCGGCAGAGACCCAGTACTTC. This gives the protein CASSQAPGAAETQYF.

This clonotype has a count of ten or more. The rearrangement uses TRBV7-6 and TRBJ1-3, with D hard to call. Per the germline V gene, CDR1 is SGHVS and CDR2 is FNYEAQ. CDR3 length: 17 residues. V lost 4 bases to trimming and J lost 0 bases, with 16 bases between them. The CDR3 protein is CASSSDLGGNSGNTIYF. CDR3 nucleotide sequence: TGTGCCAGCAGCTCTGATCTGGGCGGCAACTCTGGAAACACCATATATTTT.

The chain recombines TRBV3-1 with TRBJ2-7; D is undetermined. The CDR3 contains 13 residues. Trimming pared 0 bases from V and 1 base from J, leaving 4 bases between. Germline assignment: CDR1 LGHDT and CDR2 YNNKEL (reference sequence). The CDR3 DNA sequence: TGTGCCAGCAGCCAAGAATCGTCCTACGAGCAGTACTTC. It yields the protein CASSQESSYEQYF.